One sample yielded the 12 T cell receptor beta chains listed below, sequenced in a study of T-cell memory formation after mild COVID-19. TCRdb recomputed calls from the 5' RACE reads with MiXCR, one row per CDR3 protein. The sample consists of hundreds of thousands of distinct CDR3 sequences, 18% of them appearing once. Sequencing used PBMCs or a T cell subset sorted from them (not recorded which). These receptors all stem from an adult woman who had mild COVID-19 (a few samples of this study predate the infection). Cell type and time point are not known.

V is TRBV6-2 or TRBV6-3 and J is TRBJ1-5, with a possible D match to TRBD1 (6 bases). Germline CDR1 is MNHEY and CDR2 is SVGEGT. The CDR3 is 18 amino acids. The ends were cut back, 4 bases at V and 0 bases at J, with 19 bases in the middle. CDR3 sequence: CASSSIPKTGDSNQPQHF. The DNA for the CDR3 is TGTGCCAGCAGTTCGATACCTAAGACAGGAGATAGCAATCAGCCCCAGCATTTT.

This clonotype was counted a few times. J is TRBJ1-4 and V is TRBV7-3; weak D call: TRBD1 (5 bases). The CDR3 sequence is 14 residues long. The germline gives CDR1 SGHTA, CDR2 FQGTGA. Trimming removed 1 base from V and 8 bases from J, with 11 bases in between. CDR3: CASSLSQGCEKLFF. In nucleotides, the CDR3 is TGTGCCAGCAGCTTAAGTCAGGGTTGCGAAAAACTGTTTTTT.

This chain uses TRBV7-8 with TRBJ1-4; D remains unclear. The germline gives CDR1 SGHVS, CDR2 FQNEAQ. The V end lost 5 bases, the J end lost 8 bases, and 21 bases lay between the germline ends. The CDR3 contains 16 residues. The CDR3 DNA sequence: TGTGCCAGCAGCCCGCGACCCGGGTTTCACGGGGAAAAACTGTTTTTT. Protein product: CASSPRPGFHGEKLFF.

This clonotype was seen only a few times. The rearrangement joins TRBV20-1 to TRBJ2-3; the D call may be TRBD1 or TRBD2 (5 bases each). CDR3 length: 14 amino acids. The germline V gene encodes CDR1 DFQATT and CDR2 SNEGSKA (reference sequence). The ends were cut back, 5 bases at V and 2 bases at J, with 14 bases in the middle. This CDR3 reads CSAWGPVYTDTQYF. CDR3 coding DNA: TGCAGTGCTTGGGGACCTGTTTACACAGATACGCAGTATTTT.

There are a few counts of this clonotype. V and J are TRBV18 and TRBJ1-5, with D hard to call. Germline CDR1 is KGHSH and CDR2 is LQKENI. Trimming removed 3 bases at V and 3 bases at J, with 9 bases between. This CDR3 region has 14 residues. The CDR3 region is CASSPGSANQPQHF. Here the CDR3 DNA reads TGTGCCAGCTCACCCGGGAGCGCCAATCAGCCCCAGCATTTT.

This chain uses TRBV12-3 or TRBV12-4 with TRBJ2-1; D unclear. The CDR3 is 13 amino acids. Between the trimmed V and J ends, which lost 10 bases and 4 bases, there was a span of 14 bases. CDR3 loop: CAISDLGYNEQFF. The CDR3 DNA follows: TGTGCCATCAGCGACCTAGGGTACAATGAGCAGTTCTTC.

The V call is TRBV9, the J call TRBJ2-7; 10 nucleotides match TRBD2. This CDR3 contains 15 residues. V lost 4 bases to trimming and J lost 5 bases; unmatched junction nucleotides: 9. Germline lookup yields CDR1 SGDLS and CDR2 YYNGEE. The DNA for the CDR3 is TGTGCCAGCAGCCTTGATTCTAGCGGGGGTAACGAGCAGTACTTC. Translated, it gives CASSLDSSGGNEQYF.

The rearrangement joins TRBV24-1 to TRBJ2-1; D is perhaps TRBD2 (6 bases). Germline V CDR1 and CDR2: KGHDR, SFDVKD. The V and J ends lost 7 bases and 0 bases respectively, with 9 bases between them. This CDR3 region has 14 residues. Here the CDR3 DNA reads TGTGCCACCAGAGGAGGGGCCTCCTACAATGAGCAGTTCTTC. As protein: CATRGGASYNEQFF.

The rearrangement joins TRBV6-6 to TRBJ1-5; D remains ambiguous. The CDR3 contains 14 residues. Looked up from germline, CDR1 is MNHNY and CDR2 is SVGAGI (reference sequence). Trimming removed 0 bases at V and 3 bases at J, with 6 bases between. The CDR3: CASSYSVDNQPQHF. CDR3 bases: TGTGCCAGCAGTTACTCGGTAGACAATCAGCCCCAGCATTTT.

This clonotype was counted a few times. The chain employs TRBV2 and TRBJ2-3, with D uncertain. The V end was cut by 7 bases, the J end by 0 bases, with 14 bases between. There are 15 residues in the CDR3. Germline lookup yields CDR1 SNHLY and CDR2 FYNNEI. The CDR3 DNA reads as TGTGCCAGCACAATCGTCGGGCAGAGCACAGATACGCAGTATTTT. Translated, it gives CASTIVGQSTDTQYF.

This chain uses TRBV7-7 with TRBJ2-1, with D perhaps being TRBD1 or TRBD2 (6 bases each). This CDR3 spans 14 amino acids. V was shortened by 4 bases and J by 5 bases, with 12 bases between the two germline ends. In germline, CDR1 is SSHAT, CDR2 FNYEAQ (reference sequence). In nucleotides, the CDR3 is TGTGCCAGCAGCTCAAGTCGGGGGCACAATGAGCAGTTCTTC. Residues: CASSSSRGHNEQFF.

This clonotype was seen a handful of times. V and J are TRBV20-1 and TRBJ2-3, with 8 bases identical to TRBD2. Trimming at V came to 0 bases and at J to 0 bases, leaving 5 bases not matched to a gene. Germline V gene sequence: CDR1 DFQATT, CDR2 SNEGSKA (reference sequence). The length of the CDR3 is 16 residues. The CDR3 DNA sequence: TGCAGTGCTAGAGATGGCGGGAGGCCTAGCACAGATACGCAGTATTTT. Its translation: CSARDGGRPSTDTQYF.